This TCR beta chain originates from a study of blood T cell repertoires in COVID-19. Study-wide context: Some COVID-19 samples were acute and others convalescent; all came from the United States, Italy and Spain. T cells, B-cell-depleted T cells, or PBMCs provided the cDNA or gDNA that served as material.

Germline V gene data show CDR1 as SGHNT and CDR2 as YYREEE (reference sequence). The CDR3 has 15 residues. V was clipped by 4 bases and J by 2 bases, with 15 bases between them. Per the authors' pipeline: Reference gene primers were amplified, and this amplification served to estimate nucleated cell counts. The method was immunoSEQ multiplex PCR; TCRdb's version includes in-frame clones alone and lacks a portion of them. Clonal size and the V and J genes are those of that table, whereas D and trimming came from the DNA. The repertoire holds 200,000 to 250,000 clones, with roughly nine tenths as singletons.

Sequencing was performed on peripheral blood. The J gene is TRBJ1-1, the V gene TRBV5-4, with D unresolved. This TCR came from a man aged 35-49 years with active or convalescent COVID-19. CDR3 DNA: TGTGCCAGCAGCCTACCCGGGTTTATAAACACTGAAGCTTTCTTT. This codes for CASSLPGFINTEAFF.